This TCR beta chain was sequenced during a study of blood T cell repertoires in COVID-19. Background on the study: PBMCs, B-cell-depleted T cells, or T cells were the source of the cDNA or gDNA that made up the material.

Measured with immunoSEQ multiplex PCR; TCRdb has only the in-frame clones, and not every one. Found here are just over 90,000 clones, approximately 87% of them singletons; the top ten hold around 1.5%. With 2 bases removed from V and 4 bases from J, the gap between germline ends came to 16 bases. Germline V gives CDR1 MNHEY, CDR2 SVGEGT. The CDR3 runs to 16 residues. The sample comprised peripheral blood. The genes are TRBV6-2 or TRBV6-3 and TRBJ2-3; weak D call: TRBD1 (6 bases). This clonotype originated in a human donor with active COVID-19. The donor label of this sample is uncertain. DNA of the CDR3: TGTGCCAGCAGTTACCCCCACAGGGCTGGGTCAGATACGCAGTATTTT. This translates into CASSYPHRAGSDTQYF.